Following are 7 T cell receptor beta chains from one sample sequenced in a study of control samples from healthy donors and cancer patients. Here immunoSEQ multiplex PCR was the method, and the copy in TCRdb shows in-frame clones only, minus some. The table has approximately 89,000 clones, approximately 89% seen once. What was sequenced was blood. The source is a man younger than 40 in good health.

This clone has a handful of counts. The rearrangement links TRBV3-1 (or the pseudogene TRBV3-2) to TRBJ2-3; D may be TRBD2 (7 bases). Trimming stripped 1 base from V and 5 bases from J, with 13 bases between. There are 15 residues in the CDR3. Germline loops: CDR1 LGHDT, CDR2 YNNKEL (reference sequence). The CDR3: CASSQGGGGRDTQYF. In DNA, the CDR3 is TGTGCCAGCAGCCAAGGGGGCGGGGGCCGAGATACGCAGTATTTT.

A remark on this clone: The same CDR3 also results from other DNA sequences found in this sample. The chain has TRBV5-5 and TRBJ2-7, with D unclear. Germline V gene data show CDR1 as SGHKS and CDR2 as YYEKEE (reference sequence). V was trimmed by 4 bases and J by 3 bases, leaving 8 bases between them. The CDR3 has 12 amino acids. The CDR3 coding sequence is TGTGCCAGCAGCCAGACCGGCTACGAGCAGTACTTC. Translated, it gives CASSQTGYEQYF.

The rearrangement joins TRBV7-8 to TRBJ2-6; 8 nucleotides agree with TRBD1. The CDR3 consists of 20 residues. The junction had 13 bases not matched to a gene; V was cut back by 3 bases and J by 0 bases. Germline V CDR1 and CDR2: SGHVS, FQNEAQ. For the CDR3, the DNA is TGTGCCAGCAGCTTCGCCTCCGCGGGACAGGCGACCTCTGGGGCCAACGTCCTGACTTTC. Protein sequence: CASSFASAGQATSGANVLTF. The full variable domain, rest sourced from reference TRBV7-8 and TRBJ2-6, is GAGVSQSPRYKVAKRGQDVALRCDPISGHVSLFWYQQALGQGPEFLTYFQNEAQLDKSGLPSDRFFAERPEGSVSTLKIQRTQQEDSAVYLCASSFASAGQATSGANVLTFGAGSRLTVL.

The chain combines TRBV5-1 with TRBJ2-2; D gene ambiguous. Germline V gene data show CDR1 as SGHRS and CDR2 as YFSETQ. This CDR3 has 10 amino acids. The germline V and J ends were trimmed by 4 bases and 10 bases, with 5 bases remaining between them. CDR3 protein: CASSLEELFF. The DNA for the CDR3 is TGCGCCAGCAGCCTGGAGGAGCTGTTTTTT.

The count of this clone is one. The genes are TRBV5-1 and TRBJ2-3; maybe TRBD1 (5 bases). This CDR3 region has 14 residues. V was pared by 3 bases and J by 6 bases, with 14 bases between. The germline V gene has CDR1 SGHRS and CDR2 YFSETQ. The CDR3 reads CASSSGKGMDTQYF. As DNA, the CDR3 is TGCGCCAGCAGCTCAGGGAAGGGAATGGATACGCAGTATTTT.

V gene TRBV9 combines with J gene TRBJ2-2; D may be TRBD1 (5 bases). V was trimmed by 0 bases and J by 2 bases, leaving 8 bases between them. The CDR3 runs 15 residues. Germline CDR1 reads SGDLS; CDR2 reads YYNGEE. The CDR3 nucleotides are TGTGCCAGCAGCGTAGAGGGGTACAACACCGGGGAGCTGTTTTTT. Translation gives CASSVEGYNTGELFF.

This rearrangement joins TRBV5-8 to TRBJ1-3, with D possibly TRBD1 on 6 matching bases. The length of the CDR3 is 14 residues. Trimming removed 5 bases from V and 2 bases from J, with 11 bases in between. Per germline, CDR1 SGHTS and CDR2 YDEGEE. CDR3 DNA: TGTGCCAGCAGTGCGACAGGAGCTGGAAACACCATATATTTT. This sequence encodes CASSATGAGNTIYF.